What follows are 14 T cell receptor beta chains derived from one specimen sequenced in a study of graft-versus-host responses after intestinal transplantation. Only in-frame clones appear in the TCRdb table, and some are missing; sequencing was by immunoSEQ multiplex PCR. The data hold 95,000 to 100,000 clones, with about 82% observed a single time. This specimen was PBMCs, taken 255 days after intestinal transplant. All receptors derive from a human patient who received an intestinal transplant, so some T cells may come from the graft donor.

This chain connects TRBV28 to TRBJ2-7; 9 nucleotides match TRBD1. J was trimmed by 0 bases and V by 4 bases; bases with no gene match: 10. The CDR3 has 17 amino acids. The germline V gene has CDR1 MDHEN and CDR2 SYDVKM. The CDR3 coding sequence is TGTGCCAGCAGTTACCACCCGACAGGGGGAAGCTCCTACGAGCAGTACTTC. Its protein is CASSYHPTGGSSYEQYF.

This rearrangement joins TRBV7-2 to TRBJ2-5; D call uncertain. The CDR3 length is 12 residues. V was cut by 1 base and J by 8 bases, with 8 bases left in between. Germline-derived CDR1 and CDR2 are SGHTA and FQGNSA. CDR3 nucleotides: TGTGCCAGCAGCTTAGTCCCATTTACCCAGTACTTC. As protein: CASSLVPFTQYF.

V is TRBV5-1 and J is TRBJ2-5; weak D call: TRBD1 (5 bases). The DNA end lines up better with TRBJ2-7; the J call may be wrong. This CDR3 region has 14 residues. Germline values: CDR1 SGHRS, CDR2 YFSETQ. CDR3 in DNA: TGCGCCAGCAGCTTGGGGCAGGGCTCCTACGAGCAGTACTTC. It translates to CASSLGQGSYEQYF.

This clone is a singleton in its sample. DNA for the CDR3: TGTGCCAGCAGCAACTTCACAGGGTCCGCTGAAGCTTTCTTT. This encodes CASSNFTGSAEAFF. This chain links TRBV7-9 with TRBJ1-1; D perhaps matches TRBD1 (6 bases). CDR1 is SEHNR and CDR2 is FQNEAQ in the germline V gene (reference sequence). The germline V and J ends were trimmed by 5 bases and 6 bases, with 16 bases remaining between them. There are 14 residues in the CDR3. The full variable domain, in which reference TRBV7-9 and TRBJ1-1 provide the parts outside the CDR3, is DTGVSQNPRHKITKRGQNVTFRCDPISEHNRLYWYRQTLGQGPEFLTYFQNEAQLEKSRLLSDRFSAERPKGSFSTLEIQRTEQGDSAMYLCASSNFTGSAEAFFGQGTRLTVV.

This chain joins TRBV5-6 and TRBJ2-1; 9 positions agree with TRBD1. Germline CDR1 and CDR2: SGHDT and YYEEEE. The CDR3 spans 18 residues. Germline trimming cut 3 bases from V and 0 bases from J; bases unmatched to any gene: 10. CDR3 loop: CASSSRTGALSSYNEQFF. The CDR3 DNA reads TGTGCCAGCAGCTCCAGGACAGGGGCTTTAAGCTCCTACAATGAGCAGTTCTTC. The full variable domain, completed using reference TRBV5-6 and TRBJ2-1, is DAGVTQSPTHLIKTRGQQVTLRCSPKSGHDTVSWYQQALGQGPQFIFQYYEEEERQRGNFPDRFSGHQFPNYSSELNVNALLLGDSALYLCASSSRTGALSSYNEQFFGPGTRLTVL.

This chain joins TRBV2 and TRBJ2-2; TRBD2 aligns across 15 bases. Germline V gene lookup returns CDR1 SNHLY and CDR2 FYNNEI. The CDR3 has 20 residues. After removal of 1 base from V and 0 bases from J, the junction contained 6 bases not matched to a gene. CDR3 DNA: TGTGCCAGCAGTGAAGTGGGGACTAGCGGGGGGAAATCGAACACCGGGGAGCTGTTTTTT. It is translated as CASSEVGTSGGKSNTGELFF.

With regard to this clone: This CDR3 is also generated by other DNA sequences in the sample. The CDR3: CASSLTDTGELFF. In DNA form, the CDR3 reads TGTGCCAGCAGTTTGACGGACACCGGGGAGCTGTTTTTT. V gene TRBV28 combines with J gene TRBJ2-2; the D is unclear. The CDR3 length is 13 residues. CDR1 is MDHEN, CDR2 SYDVKM, per germline. The ends were cut back, 3 bases at V and 3 bases at J, with 5 bases in the middle.

This clone was seen a few times. The rearrangement links TRBV28 to TRBJ2-7; the match to TRBD2 covers 7 bases. In germline, CDR1 is MDHEN, CDR2 SYDVKM. After removal of 3 bases from V and 2 bases from J, the junction contained 1 base not matched to a gene. This CDR3 is built from 13 residues. DNA of the CDR3: TGTGCCAGCAGTTTGCGGGGGACCTACGAGCAGTACTTC. This codes for CASSLRGTYEQYF.

The chain carries TRBV2 and TRBJ2-1, with D perhaps TRBD2 (6 bases). The CDR3 consists of 16 residues. The germline V gene has CDR1 SNHLY and CDR2 FYNNEI. Between the trimmed V and J ends, which lost 8 bases and 5 bases, there was a span of 22 bases. CDR3 coding DNA: TGTGCCAGCCTCCGCGGCGGGGCAGGTAGGGACAATGAGCAGTTCTTC. Translation gives CASLRGGAGRDNEQFF. The entire variable domain, with the rest obtained from reference TRBV2 and TRBJ2-1, is as follows: EPEVTQTPSHQVTQMGQEVILRCVPISNHLYFYWYRQILGQKVEFLVSFYNNEISEKSEIFDDQFSVERPDGSNFTLKIRSTKLEDSAMYFCASLRGGAGRDNEQFFGPGTRLTVL.

The V and J genes are TRBV9 and TRBJ2-1; 9 bases match TRBD2. This CDR3 contains 16 residues. The J segment lost 4 bases and the V segment lost 4 bases, leaving 9 bases of the junction unmatched. Germline CDR1 reads SGDLS; CDR2 reads YYNGEE. The CDR3 sequence is CASSPSSSGGYNEQFF. The CDR3, as DNA: TGTGCCAGCAGCCCATCCAGTAGCGGGGGATACAATGAGCAGTTCTTC.

The CDR3 region is CASSALRDRDVLRDYEQYF. The CDR3, as DNA: TGTGCCAGCAGTGCCCTTAGGGACAGGGACGTTTTGCGGGACTACGAGCAGTACTTC. V usage is TRBV2 and J usage is TRBJ2-7; 9 bases line up with TRBD1. The V gene end was trimmed by 4 bases and the J gene end by 3 bases; junction bases not matched to a gene: 19. Looked up from germline, CDR1 is SNHLY and CDR2 is FYNNEI. The CDR3 consists of 19 residues.

The chain uses TRBV27 and TRBJ1-5; D uncertain. The length of the CDR3 is 13 residues. With 2 bases removed from V and 6 bases from J, the gap between germline ends came to 8 bases. Germline V CDR1 and CDR2: MNHEY, SMNVEV (reference sequence). The DNA of the CDR3 is TGTGCCAGCAGTTTAGAGTATGGTCAGCCCCAGCATTTT. Translation gives CASSLEYGQPQHF.

The genes are TRBV6-1 and TRBJ1-4; tentative D call: TRBD1 (5 bases). From germline, CDR1 is MNHNS and CDR2 SASEGT. The CDR3 is made up of 12 amino acids. V was trimmed by 6 bases and J by 8 bases, leaving 10 bases between them. The CDR3 loop is CASRAGPEKLFF. The DNA for the CDR3 is TGTGCCAGCAGAGCGGGGCCCGAAAAACTGTTTTTT.

This clone came up a few times. This chain joins TRBV4-1 and TRBJ1-3, with no clear D. Trimming stripped 0 bases from V and 0 bases from J, with 12 bases between. There are 17 residues in the CDR3. CDR1 MGHRA and CDR2 YSYEKL come from the germline V gene. CDR3 sequence: CASSQDGNSLSGNTIYF. For the CDR3, the DNA is TGCGCCAGCAGCCAAGATGGGAACAGCCTCTCTGGAAACACCATATATTTT.